The next 14 T cell receptor beta chains were all read from a single sample in a study of blood T cell repertoires in COVID-19 (dated by TCRdb to the early 2020s). Library method: the immunoSEQ multiplex PCR assay. TCRdb re-hosts the immuneACCESS table, in-frame sequences only. Its copies lack some clones; in the studies checked, an unresolved V gene accounts for under half of them, and the cause for the rest is not known. The sample table lists about 170,000 clones, around 93% of them with a count of one. About 4.8% of the sample goes to the ten largest clones. Sequenced material: peripheral blood. The receptor source for this set is a young man with COVID-19, enrolled during active disease.

This chain connects TRBV6-2 or TRBV6-3 to TRBJ2-2; TRBD1 is a possible D gene (5 bases). CDR1 MNHEY and CDR2 SVGEGT come from the germline V gene. V lost 2 bases and J lost 4, with 5 bases in between. This CDR3 comprises 13 residues. CDR3: CASSYTGTGELFF. The CDR3 DNA reads as TGTGCCAGCAGTTACACAGGCACCGGGGAGCTGTTTTTT.

The chain recombines TRBV5-8 with TRBJ2-5, with a weak D call TRBD2 (6 bases). V was trimmed by 4 bases and J by 3 bases, leaving 16 bases between them. The CDR3 is made up of 15 amino acids. In germline, CDR1 is SGHTS, CDR2 YDEGEE. CDR3 in amino acids: CASSRTPGGKETQYF. CDR3 nucleotide sequence: TGTGCCAGCAGCAGAACCCCCGGAGGGAAAGAGACCCAGTACTTC.

The gene calls are TRBV18 and TRBJ1-2; 10 positions match TRBD1. J was trimmed by 2 bases and V by 2 bases; bases with no gene match: 11. The CDR3 is made up of 18 amino acids. CDR1 is KGHSH and CDR2 is LQKENI in the germline V gene. This chain's CDR3 is CASSPYIGTGAQNYGYTF. DNA of the CDR3: TGTGCCAGCTCACCATATATCGGGACAGGGGCCCAAAACTATGGCTACACCTTC.

This chain uses TRBV2 with TRBJ1-5, with D perhaps matching TRBD1 (5 bases). This CDR3 has 17 residues. Germline V gene data show CDR1 as SNHLY and CDR2 as FYNNEI. Trimming took 7 bases from V and 0 from J, leaving 19 bases between them. The CDR3 spells CASTLGHRAYSNQPQHF. CDR3 bases: TGTGCCAGCACCCTCGGACACCGGGCGTATAGCAATCAGCCCCAGCATTTT.

The J gene is TRBJ2-7, the V gene TRBV5-4; 7 bases align to TRBD1. V dropped 4 bases and J dropped 5; count of bases not matched to a gene: 15. Germline lookup yields CDR1 SGHNT and CDR2 YYREEE (reference sequence). The CDR3 is made up of 16 amino acids. CDR3 bases: TGTGCCAGCAGCCCCCTGGGGCGACAGGGAAATGACGAGCAGTACTTC. Translated, it gives CASSPLGRQGNDEQYF.

The chain joins TRBV7-6 to TRBJ1-3; 9 positions agree with TRBD1. This CDR3 has 18 amino acids. CDR1 is SGHVS, CDR2 FNYEAQ, per germline. V was clipped by 2 bases and J by 1 base; unmatched bases: 9. The chain's CDR3 is CASSLRTNRGQSGNTIYF. Here the CDR3 DNA reads TGTGCCAGCAGCTTACGCACTAACAGGGGGCAGTCTGGAAACACCATATATTTT.

The V call is TRBV7-8, the J call TRBJ1-2; 8 bases are shared with TRBD1. V trimming: 1 base; J trimming: 3 bases; junction bases outside the gene matches: 4. The CDR3 runs to 15 residues. Germline CDR1 reads SGHVS; CDR2 reads FQNEAQ. The CDR3 loop is CASSLGATGDYGYTF. CDR3 DNA sequence: TGTGCCAGCAGCTTAGGGGCGACAGGGGACTATGGCTACACCTTC.

The chain links TRBV5-5 to TRBJ1-5, with D possibly TRBD1 on 5 matching bases. The CDR3 length is 16 residues. V shed 4 bases and J shed 1 base, with 15 bases lying between them. Germline V gene lookup returns CDR1 SGHKS and CDR2 YYEKEE (reference sequence). The chain's CDR3 is CASSREGRGSNQPQHF. The CDR3 nucleotides read TGTGCCAGCAGCCGGGAGGGACGGGGGAGCAATCAGCCCCAGCATTTT.

The V gene is TRBV5-1, the J gene TRBJ1-4; D may be TRBD1 (5 bases). From germline, CDR1 is SGHRS and CDR2 YFSETQ. The CDR3 runs to 14 residues. Deletions cut 5 bases from V and 7 bases from J, with 15 bases between. Here the CDR3 reads CASRSGELGEKLFF. The CDR3 DNA is TGCGCCAGCAGGTCGGGGGAATTGGGTGAAAAACTGTTTTTT.

The chain links TRBV6-5 to TRBJ2-7, with 9 bases lining up with TRBD1. V lost 6 bases, J lost 3 bases, and 9 bases stayed unmatched. Germline loops: CDR1 MNHEY, CDR2 SVGAGI. The CDR3 extends over 15 amino acids. CDR3 nucleotide sequence: TGTGCCAGCAGCTTGGACAGGGGAGGTAGCTACGAGCAGTACTTC. Protein sequence: CASSLDRGGSYEQYF.

The J gene is TRBJ2-1, the V gene TRBV7-3, with 14 nucleotides matching TRBD2. CDR1 SGHTA and CDR2 FQGTGA come from the germline V gene. The CDR3 sequence is 20 residues long. V lost 1 base to trimming and J lost 0 bases; unmatched junction nucleotides: 8. CDR3 region: CASSLKSKTSGRASYNEQFF. DNA for the CDR3: TGTGCCAGCAGCTTAAAATCGAAGACTAGCGGGAGGGCCTCCTACAATGAGCAGTTCTTC.

The chain recombines TRBV23-1 with TRBJ1-2, with D perhaps matching TRBD1 (5 bases). TRBV23-1 is sorted into the ORF group, with uncertain function. The ends were cut back, 0 bases at V and 8 bases at J, with 13 bases in the middle. The CDR3 is 14 amino acids. The CDR3 here is CASSQSWGEGGYTF. The CDR3 DNA follows: TGCGCCAGCAGTCAATCGTGGGGGGAAGGGGGCTACACCTTC.

A remark on this clone: Its ends do not fully match the called genes, so a read error is possible. The chain links TRBV29-1 to TRBJ2-7; 13 bases are shared with TRBD2. In germline, CDR1 is SQVTM, CDR2 ANQGSEA. This CDR3 is 12 amino acids long. DNA of the CDR3: TGCAGCGTCGTTGGACTAGCGGGAGATGACGCGTTC. It specifies CSVVGLAGDDAF.

V gene TRBV7-9 combines with J gene TRBJ1-5; D perhaps matches TRBD1 (6 bases). Germline CDR1 reads SEHNR; CDR2 reads FQNEAQ (reference sequence). Trimming stripped 3 bases from V and 4 bases from J, with 10 bases between. This CDR3 region has 14 residues. The CDR3 loop reads CASSLSGANQPQHF. The DNA for the CDR3 is TGTGCCAGCAGCTTGTCAGGGGCAAATCAGCCCCAGCATTTT.